Listed here are 30 T cell receptor beta chains from one sample, sequenced in a study of cytomegalovirus exposure and HLA in healthy donors. Primers included in the PCR were 60 Vbeta and 13 Jbeta primers. Clones were sequenced by immunoSEQ multiplex PCR, and TCRdb holds only the in-frame ones, with some missing. The sample consists of over 70,000 clones, approximately 76% of them appearing once. The sequenced sample consisted of PBMCs. The receptor set was obtained from a male donor in good health and CMV-seronegative.

This chain links TRBV2 with TRBJ1-5; 9 bases line up with TRBD1. Germline assignment: CDR1 SNHLY and CDR2 FYNNEI. With 4 bases clipped from V and 1 base from J, the junction kept 5 bases outside the gene matches. This CDR3 has 16 amino acids. The CDR3 spells CASSALTGGSNQPQHF. The CDR3 DNA reads TGTGCCAGCAGTGCACTGACAGGGGGAAGCAATCAGCCCCAGCATTTT.

The genes are TRBV28 and TRBJ2-7, with a tentative D call TRBD1 (5 bases). The CDR3 is 17 amino acids. The germline V gene encodes CDR1 MDHEN and CDR2 SYDVKM. With 3 bases removed from V and 2 bases from J, the gap between germline ends came to 20 bases. The CDR3 spells CASSLWGRWAEAYEQYF. The CDR3 DNA follows: TGTGCCAGCAGTTTGTGGGGCAGGTGGGCCGAGGCCTACGAGCAGTACTTC.

V usage is TRBV18 and J usage is TRBJ1-2; possibly TRBD1 for D (5 bases). Deletions cut 6 bases from V and 8 bases from J, with 16 bases between. Looked up from germline, CDR1 is KGHSH and CDR2 is LQKENI. The CDR3 runs 13 residues. CDR3 bases: TGTGCCAGCTCTCTCTTGGGAGGGGAAGGCTACACCTTC. It translates to CASSLLGGEGYTF.

This chain links TRBV9 with TRBJ2-3, with 16 nucleotides matching TRBD2. This CDR3 region has 16 residues. CDR1 and CDR2 (germline): SGDLS, YYNGEE. Losses at the gene ends were 1 base for V and 6 bases for J; bases not matched to a gene: 2. CDR3 protein: CASSVLGLAGGDTQYF. In DNA form, the CDR3 reads TGTGCCAGCAGCGTACTGGGACTAGCGGGGGGGGATACGCAGTATTTT.

V usage is TRBV5-1 and J usage is TRBJ1-3; TRBD1 agrees at 7 bases. Trimming at V came to 4 bases and at J to 0 bases, leaving 7 bases not matched to a gene. Germline V gene sequence: CDR1 SGHRS, CDR2 YFSETQ. The CDR3 is 16 residues long. The CDR3 nucleotides are TGCGCCAGCAGCCCTTGGGGGACAGACTCTGGAAACACCATATATTTT. Protein sequence: CASSPWGTDSGNTIYF. The whole variable domain, filled in from reference TRBV5-1 and TRBJ1-3, reads KAGVTQTPRYLIKTRGQQVTLSCSPISGHRSVSWYQQTPGQGLQFLFEYFSETQRNKGNFPGRFSGRQFSNSRSEMNVSTLELGDSALYLCASSPWGTDSGNTIYFGEGSWLTVV.

The chain links TRBV2 to TRBJ1-5; D is possibly TRBD1 (5 bases). Trimming removed 5 bases from V and 5 bases from J, with 10 bases in between. Germline V gives CDR1 SNHLY, CDR2 FYNNEI. The CDR3 loop spans 13 amino acids. CDR3 sequence reads: CASSRQSYQPQHF. CDR3 DNA: TGTGCCAGCAGTCGACAGAGCTATCAGCCCCAGCATTTT.

About this clone: Other nucleotide sequences in the sample specify the same CDR3. The CDR3 region has the DNA TGTGCCACCAGCAGAGATCCGGGTAGCAATCAGCCCCAGCATTTT. Residues: CATSRDPGSNQPQHF. The chain employs TRBV15 and TRBJ1-5, with D hard to call. This CDR3 spans 15 amino acids. Trimming took 0 bases from V and 0 from J, leaving 6 bases between them. Germline V gives CDR1 LNHNV, CDR2 YYDKDF (reference sequence).

The DNA of the CDR3 is TGTGCCTCGGAAGACAGGGGAGCCTACGAGCAGTACTTC. It yields the protein CASEDRGAYEQYF. J is TRBJ2-7 and V is TRBV19, with 8 nucleotides matching TRBD1. V trimming: 11 bases; J trimming: 2 bases; junction bases outside the gene matches: 8. Germline loops: CDR1 LNHDA, CDR2 SQIVND (reference sequence). There are 13 residues in the CDR3. Using reference TRBV19 and TRBJ2-7 for the parts outside the CDR3, the full variable domain is DGGITQSPKYLFRKEGQNVTLSCEQNLNHDAMYWYRQDPGQGLRLIYYSQIVNDFQKGDIAEGYSVSREKKESFPLTVTSAQKNPTAFYLCASEDRGAYEQYFGPGTRLTVT.

V is TRBV6-5 and J is TRBJ1-1; possibly TRBD1 for D (6 bases). Germline V gives CDR1 MNHEY, CDR2 SVGAGI. The CDR3 runs 15 residues. Trimming cost V 7 bases and J 1 base, with 16 bases left between them. As DNA, the CDR3 is TGTGCCAGCACTCAACAGGGAATCGGGAACACTGAAGCTTTCTTT. Translation: CASTQQGIGNTEAFF.

The chain carries TRBV6-4 and TRBJ2-3; 9 bases align to TRBD1. V trimming: 0 bases; J trimming: 6 bases; junction bases outside the gene matches: 4. The CDR3 covers 15 residues. Germline V gives CDR1 MRHNA, CDR2 SNTAGT. The CDR3 nucleotides are TGTGCCAGCAGTGACTCACAGGGGGCTGGGGATACGCAGTATTTT. It is translated as CASSDSQGAGDTQYF.

The V gene is TRBV11-2, the J gene TRBJ2-7, with TRBD1 as a possible D gene (6 bases). The V end was cut by 4 bases, the J end by 2 bases, with 18 bases between. The germline CDR1 and CDR2 sequences are SGHAT and FQNNGV. This CDR3 is 16 amino acids long. The chain's CDR3 is CASSSNSLTGTYEQYF. CDR3 in DNA: TGTGCCAGCAGCTCCAACTCGTTAACAGGGACCTACGAGCAGTACTTC.

The CDR3 coding sequence is TGTGCCTGGCGGCGGGGCAGTTCTAACTATGGCTACACCTTC. Its translation: CAWRRGSSNYGYTF. The chain is built from TRBV30 and TRBJ1-2, with TRBD1 as a possible D gene (5 bases). Trimming shortened V by 5 bases and J by 0 bases, and 13 bases separated the two germline ends. Germline V gene data show CDR1 as GTSNPN and CDR2 as SVGIG (reference sequence). This CDR3 region has 14 residues. Using reference TRBV30 and TRBJ1-2 for the parts outside the CDR3, the full variable domain is SQTIHQWPATLVQPVGSPLSLECTVEGTSNPNLYWYRQAAGRGLQLLFYSVGIGQISSEVPQNLSASRPQDRQFILSSKKLLLSDSGFYLCAWRRGSSNYGYTFGSGTRLTVV.

The chain recombines TRBV28 with TRBJ1-3; the D is unclear. V lost 11 bases and J lost 4, with 18 bases in between. Per the germline V gene, CDR1 is MDHEN and CDR2 is SYDVKM. CDR3 length: 14 residues. CDR3 region: CASTLRLTGNTIYF. In DNA form, the CDR3 reads TGTGCCTCTACCCTGAGGCTGACCGGAAACACCATATATTTT.

V gene TRBV27 combines with J gene TRBJ2-1, with D hard to call. V lost 6 bases and J lost 3, with 9 bases in between. CDR1 and CDR2 from the germline V gene are MNHEY and SMNVEV (reference sequence). The CDR3 is 13 residues long. CDR3 DNA sequence: TGTGCCAGCAGAGTCTTGAGCTACAATGAGCAGTTCTTC. Residues: CASRVLSYNEQFF.

The rearrangement joins TRBV28 to TRBJ2-7; TRBD1 agrees at 9 bases. Germline CDR1 and CDR2: MDHEN and SYDVKM. Trimming at V came to 9 bases and at J to 0 bases, leaving 9 bases not matched to a gene. This CDR3 has 15 amino acids. CDR3 residues: CASAGPGQGSYEQYF. The DNA of the CDR3 is TGTGCCAGTGCGGGACCGGGACAGGGCTCCTACGAGCAGTACTTC. The full variable domain, in which reference TRBV28 and TRBJ2-7 provide the parts outside the CDR3, is DVKVTQSSRYLVKRTGEKVFLECVQDMDHENMFWYRQDPGLGLRLIYFSYDVKMKEKGDIPEGYSVSREKKERFSLILESASTNQTSMYLCASAGPGQGSYEQYFGPGTRLTVT.

The genes are TRBV5-1 and TRBJ1-1; D ambiguous. This CDR3 is built from 14 residues. Deletions cut 0 bases from V and 3 bases from J, with 9 bases between. Germline V gene data show CDR1 as SGHRS and CDR2 as YFSETQ. The DNA of the CDR3 is TGCGCCAGCAGCTTGGGCAGGTTAGACACTGAAGCTTTCTTT. Protein: CASSLGRLDTEAFF.

The chain has TRBV11-2 and TRBJ2-1, with 10 bases lining up with TRBD2. The CDR3 has 16 amino acids. V dropped 0 bases and J dropped 6; count of bases not matched to a gene: 5. CDR1 and CDR2 (germline): SGHAT, FQNNGV. CDR3 sequence reads: CASSLEGSGGFNEQFF. The CDR3, as DNA: TGTGCCAGCAGCTTAGAAGGTAGCGGGGGGTTCAATGAGCAGTTCTTC.

CDR3 in amino acids: CASRTSGVISLTGELFF. The CDR3 DNA is TGTGCCAGCAGGACTAGCGGGGTGATAAGCTTGACCGGGGAGCTGTTTTTT. This chain links TRBV27 with TRBJ2-2; TRBD2 matches 11 bases. Germline V gives CDR1 MNHEY, CDR2 SMNVEV (reference sequence). The CDR3 loop spans 17 amino acids. V trimming: 6 bases; J trimming: 5 bases; junction bases outside the gene matches: 11.

This clone was observed a handful of times. This specimen includes other DNA sequences encoding the same CDR3. The rearrangement joins TRBV5-6 to TRBJ2-7; 8 bases line up with TRBD1. Germline-derived CDR1 and CDR2 are SGHDT and YYEEEE. The CDR3 length is 14 residues. The J segment lost 7 bases and the V segment lost 2 bases, leaving 8 bases of the junction unmatched. CDR3 amino acids: CASSFRARGLEQYF. CDR3 DNA: TGTGCCAGCAGCTTCCGCGCCAGGGGGCTTGAGCAGTACTTC.

The chain recombines TRBV27 with TRBJ2-7; D gene uncertain. Per germline, CDR1 MNHEY and CDR2 SMNVEV (reference sequence). The CDR3 has 12 amino acids. Deletions cut 6 bases from V and 6 bases from J, with 12 bases between. The CDR3 sequence: CASSSTWLEQYF. The CDR3, as DNA: TGTGCCAGCAGCTCCACGTGGCTCGAGCAGTACTTC.

The chain combines TRBV28 with TRBJ1-1; a weak D match, TRBD1 (5 bases). Trimming left V 8 bases short and J 3 bases short, with 19 bases between. CDR3 length equals 15 residues. Looked up from germline, CDR1 is MDHEN and CDR2 is SYDVKM. CDR3 bases: TGTGCCAGCCAATCACCGTCGGGGGACGACACTGAAGCTTTCTTT. It encodes CASQSPSGDDTEAFF.

This chain joins TRBV5-1 and TRBJ2-1, with 14 bases fitting TRBD2. This CDR3 has 17 residues. The ends lost 2 bases at V and 0 bases at J; junction bases unmatched: 1. CDR1 and CDR2 from the germline V gene are SGHRS and YFSETQ. The CDR3, as DNA: TGCGCCAGCAGCTTTGGGACTAGCGGGAGCTCCTACAATGAGCAGTTCTTC. Protein sequence: CASSFGTSGSSYNEQFF.

The gene calls are TRBV7-9 and TRBJ2-7; D uncertain. V was trimmed by 0 bases and J by 3 bases, leaving 6 bases between them. The V gene's germline CDR1 is SEHNR and CDR2 FQNEAQ (reference sequence). The CDR3 is 13 amino acids. The CDR3 loop is CASSLAHHYEQYF. The CDR3 nucleotides read TGTGCCAGCAGCTTAGCACACCACTACGAGCAGTACTTC.

The chain joins TRBV19 to TRBJ1-5; D ambiguous. The CDR3 loop spans 15 amino acids. V was trimmed by 3 bases and J by 0 bases, leaving 9 bases between them. The germline gives CDR1 LNHDA, CDR2 SQIVND (reference sequence). The DNA for the CDR3 is TGTGCCAGTAGTATTCCAAGAGATAGCAATCAGCCCCAGCATTTT. Translating gives CASSIPRDSNQPQHF.

This sequence joins TRBV5-1 and TRBJ2-1, with D perhaps matching TRBD1 (5 bases). The CDR3 spans 16 residues. V was shortened by 0 bases and J by 9 bases, with 19 bases between the two germline ends. Germline CDR1 reads SGHRS; CDR2 reads YFSETQ. DNA of the CDR3: TGCGCCAGCAGCTTGGCCGCTGGAAGGGGCACAGGTGAGCAGTTCTTC. It encodes CASSLAAGRGTGEQFF. The whole variable domain, filled in from reference TRBV5-1 and TRBJ2-1, reads KAGVTQTPRYLIKTRGQQVTLSCSPISGHRSVSWYQQTPGQGLQFLFEYFSETQRNKGNFPGRFSGRQFSNSRSEMNVSTLELGDSALYLCASSLAAGRGTGEQFFGPGTRLTVL.

The gene calls are TRBV7-2 and TRBJ2-2; perhaps TRBD1 as D (6 bases). There are 15 residues in the CDR3. Trimming shortened V by 4 bases and J by 2 bases, and 11 bases separated the two germline ends. Germline CDR1 SGHTA, CDR2 FQGNSA. The chain's CDR3 is CASSSRGDNTGELFF. Here the CDR3 DNA reads TGTGCCAGCAGCTCCAGGGGCGACAACACCGGGGAGCTGTTTTTT.

The J gene is TRBJ1-4, the V gene TRBV6-5; D may be TRBD1 (5 bases). Trimming took 6 bases from V and 6 from J, leaving 11 bases between them. The CDR3 consists of 13 residues. The germline V gene has CDR1 MNHEY and CDR2 SVGAGI. CDR3 region: CASREGEYEKLFF. The CDR3 coding sequence is TGTGCCAGCAGGGAAGGGGAATATGAAAAACTGTTTTTT.

This clone turned up a few times. This rearrangement joins TRBV28 to TRBJ1-1, with 7 bases fitting TRBD1. This CDR3 has 14 amino acids. V was clipped by 2 bases and J by 6 bases; unmatched bases: 6. Germline V lookup: CDR1 MDHEN, CDR2 SYDVKM. The CDR3 is CASSLLQGDSEAFF. The CDR3 DNA is TGTGCCAGCAGTTTACTCCAGGGGGACTCTGAAGCTTTCTTT.

The chain carries TRBV5-1 and TRBJ1-4; D might be TRBD1 (6 bases). This CDR3 spans 16 amino acids. V gave up 0 bases and J gave up 5 bases, with 14 bases separating them. CDR1 is SGHRS, CDR2 YFSETQ, per germline. CDR3 sequence (DNA): TGCGCCAGCAGCTTGGAGGGGGAGGGGGAAAATGAAAAACTGTTTTTT. Its protein is CASSLEGEGENEKLFF.

Concerning this clone: At one boundary the junction diverges from the germline segment, which might be a read error. The chain employs TRBV7-2 and TRBJ1-2, with D tentatively TRBD1 (6 bases). CDR1 is SGHTA, CDR2 FQGNSA, per germline. The CDR3 is 14 amino acids. CDR3: CASSLLQGNNGYTF. CDR3 DNA sequence: TGTGCCAGCAGCTTATTACAGGGTAACAATGGCTACACCTTC.